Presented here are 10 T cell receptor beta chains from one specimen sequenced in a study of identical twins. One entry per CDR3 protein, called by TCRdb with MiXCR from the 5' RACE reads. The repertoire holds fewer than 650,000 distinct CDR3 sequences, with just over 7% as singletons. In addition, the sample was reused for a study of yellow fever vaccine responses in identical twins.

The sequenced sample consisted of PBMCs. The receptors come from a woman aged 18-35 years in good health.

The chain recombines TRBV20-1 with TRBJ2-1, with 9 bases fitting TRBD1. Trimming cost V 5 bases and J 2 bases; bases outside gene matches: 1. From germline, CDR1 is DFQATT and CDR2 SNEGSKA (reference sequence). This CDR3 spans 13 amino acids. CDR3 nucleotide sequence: TGCAGTGCTTACAGGGGGCCCTACAATGAGCAGTTCTTC. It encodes CSAYRGPYNEQFF.

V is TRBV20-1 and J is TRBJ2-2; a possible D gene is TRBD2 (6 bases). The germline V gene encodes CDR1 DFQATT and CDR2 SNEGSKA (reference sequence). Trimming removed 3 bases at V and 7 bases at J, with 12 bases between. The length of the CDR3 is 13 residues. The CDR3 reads CSASPGVDGELFF. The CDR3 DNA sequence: TGCAGTGCTAGTCCGGGAGTTGACGGGGAGCTGTTTTTT.

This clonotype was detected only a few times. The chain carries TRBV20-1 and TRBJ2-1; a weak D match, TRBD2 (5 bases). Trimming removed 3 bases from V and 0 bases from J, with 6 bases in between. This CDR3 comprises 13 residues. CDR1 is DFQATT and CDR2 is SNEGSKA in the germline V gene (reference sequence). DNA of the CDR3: TGCAGTGCTAGTCTAGCCTCCTACAATGAGCAGTTCTTC. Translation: CSASLASYNEQFF.

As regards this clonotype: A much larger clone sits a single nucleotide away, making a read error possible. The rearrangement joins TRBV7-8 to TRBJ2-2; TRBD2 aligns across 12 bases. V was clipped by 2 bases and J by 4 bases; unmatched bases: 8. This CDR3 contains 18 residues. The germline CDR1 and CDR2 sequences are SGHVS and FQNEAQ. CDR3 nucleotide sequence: TGTGCCAGCAGCTTATCGGCTAGCGGGGGGGCGATCACCGGGGAGCTGTTTTTT. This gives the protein CASSLSASGGAITGELFF.

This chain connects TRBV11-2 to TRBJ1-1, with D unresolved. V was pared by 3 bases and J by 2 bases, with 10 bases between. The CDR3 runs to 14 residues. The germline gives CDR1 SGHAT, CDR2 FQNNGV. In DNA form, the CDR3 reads TGTGCCAGCAGCTTCTTAGGTACAAACACTGAAGCTTTCTTT. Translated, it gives CASSFLGTNTEAFF. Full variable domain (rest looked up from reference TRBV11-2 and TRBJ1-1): EAGVAQSPRYKIIEKRQSVAFWCNPISGHATLYWYQQILGQGPKLLIQFQNNGVVDDSQLPKDRFSAERLKGVDSTLKIQPAKLEDSAVYLCASSFLGTNTEAFFGQGTRLTVV.

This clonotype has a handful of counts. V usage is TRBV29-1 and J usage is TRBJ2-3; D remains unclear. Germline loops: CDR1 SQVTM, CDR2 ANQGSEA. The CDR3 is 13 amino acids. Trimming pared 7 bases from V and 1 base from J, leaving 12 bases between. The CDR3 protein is CSALPAGTDTQYF. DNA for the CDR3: TGCAGCGCCCTACCGGCGGGCACAGATACGCAGTATTTT.

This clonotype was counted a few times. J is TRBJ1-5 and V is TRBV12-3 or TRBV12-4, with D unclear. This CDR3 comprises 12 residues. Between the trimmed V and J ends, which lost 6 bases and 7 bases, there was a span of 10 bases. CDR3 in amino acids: CASRLNSQPQHF. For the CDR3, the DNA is TGTGCCAGCAGGCTTAACAGCCAGCCCCAGCATTTT.

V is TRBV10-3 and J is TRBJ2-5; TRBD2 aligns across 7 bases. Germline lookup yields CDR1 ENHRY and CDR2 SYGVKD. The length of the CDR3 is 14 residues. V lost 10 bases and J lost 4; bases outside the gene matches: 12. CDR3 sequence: CATTASGGGETQYF. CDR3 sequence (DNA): TGTGCCACGACGGCTAGCGGAGGTGGAGAGACCCAGTACTTC.

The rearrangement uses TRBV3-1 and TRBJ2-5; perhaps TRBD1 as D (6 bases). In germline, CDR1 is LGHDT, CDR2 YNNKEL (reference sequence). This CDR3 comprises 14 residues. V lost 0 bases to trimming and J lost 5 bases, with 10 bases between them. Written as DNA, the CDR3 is TGTGCCAGCAGCCAAGATTTGGGGGCGGAGACCCAGTACTTC. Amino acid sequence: CASSQDLGAETQYF.

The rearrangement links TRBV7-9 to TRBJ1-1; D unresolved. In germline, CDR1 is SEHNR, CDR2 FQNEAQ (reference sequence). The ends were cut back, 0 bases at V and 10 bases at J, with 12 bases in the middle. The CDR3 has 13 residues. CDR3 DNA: TGTGCCAGCAGCTTAGCCCCGGACTGGGGAGCTTTCTTT. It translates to CASSLAPDWGAFF.